This T cell receptor beta chain was recorded in a study of neoadjuvant nivolumab and ipilimumab in lung cancer. Findings and caveats of the study: A small number of samples were TCR sequenced.

Clones were sequenced by immunoSEQ multiplex PCR, and TCRdb holds only the in-frame ones, with some missing. This sample has 40,000 or so clones, with approximately 89% found just once. Remarks on this clone: Antigen: not known.

CDR3 length: 16 amino acids. Germline loops: CDR1 MDHEN, CDR2 SYDVKM. V shed 2 bases and J shed 6 bases, with 19 bases lying between them. This sample comprised peripheral blood, obtained before neoadjuvant nivolumab, alone or with ipilimumab. This clonotype was obtained from an adult with non-small cell lung cancer. The chain is built from TRBV28 and TRBJ2-5, with D perhaps TRBD1 (6 bases). The CDR3: CASSLPPIGQPKTQYF. CDR3 nucleotides: TGTGCCAGCAGTTTACCCCCCATAGGACAGCCCAAGACCCAGTACTTC.